Listed here is a single T cell receptor (beta chain). A read error is possible here, since a much larger clone lies one base away. TCRdb used MiXCR to reprocess the 5' RACE reads, holding one entry per CDR3 protein. The table shows around 45,000 distinct CDR3 sequences, with 20% to 25% occurring only once. There are 13 residues in the CDR3. From germline, CDR1 is SEHNR and CDR2 FQNEAQ (reference sequence). Time point in this sample: blood at routine non-recurrence follow-up after resection. This record belongs to a study of spatial heterogeneity in lung cancer. On the study more broadly: The average appearance count of each unique TCR and UMI combination in raw reads was more than ten.

The sequencing here drew on PBMCs, taken at follow-up. The rearrangement uses TRBV7-9 and TRBJ1-1; TRBD1 matches at 7 bases. The receptor's source is a female donor with early-stage non-small cell lung cancer. CDR3 protein: CASSAWGQNQAYF. The CDR3 nucleotides are TGTGCCAGCAGCGCGTGGGGACAGAATCAAGCTTACTTT.